The present T cell receptor (beta chain) was sequenced within a study of neurological immune-mediated disorders (dated by TCRdb to between 2019 and 2020). Study-wide context: Among the approximately 35 multiple sclerosis patients, roughly 31 had relapsing-remitting MS and 3 had secondary progressive MS. The study compared peripheral blood TCR-beta repertoires of HTLV-I-associated myelopathy (HAM/TSP) patients, multiple sclerosis patients and healthy controls using UMI-based sequencing. Alongside PBMC samples, the set of more than 80 TCR-beta libraries contained longitudinal samples, technical triplicates, and paired CD4+ and CD8+ T-cell subsets that had been sorted. The cohort was made up of about 66 subjects, consisting of roughly 15 HAM/TSP patients, 34 multiple sclerosis patients and around 20 healthy controls.

Trimming removed 5 bases from V and 2 bases from J; the gene matches leave 9 bases unexplained. The germline V gene (reference sequence) supplies CDR1 DFQATT and CDR2 SNEGSKA. From the cysteine up to the phenylalanine, the CDR3 has a length of 15 residues. Only the CDR3 DNA is retained, 45 bases long and in frame from the first base. For the unsorted PBMC libraries, 2 million PBMCs were stored in RNAlater at -80 degrees C until RNA extraction and were used to generate the libraries. The multiple sclerosis patients were enrolled in a US clinical protocol that evaluated disease progression with magnetic resonance imaging. Peripheral blood was subjected to Ficoll-Hypaque density gradient centrifugation to isolate PBMCs, which were then cryopreserved in liquid nitrogen. What the study reported, not specific to this receptor: The highest TCR clonal expansion was observed in HAM/TSP patients, whereas the lowest was observed in MS patients, even when compared with healthy controls. No association of the MS cluster with clinical or MRI features was observed, and the need for larger cohorts was stated by the authors. Across subjects, expanded clones never shared an identical CDR3 amino acid sequence, which suggests that the TCR-beta repertoires in every group were private. In a phylogenetic analysis, the repertoires of 18 out of 34 MS patients fell into a single cluster of related CDR3 sequences, pointing to a possible signature at the repertoire level.

cDNA synthesis used template-switch 5'RACE with a primer carrying a 10-nucleotide random unique molecular identifier tagging each TCR transcript. Every sequencing run covered 15-18 subjects and yielded more than 160 million TCR-beta sequences. The RNeasy kit was used for extraction of total RNA. TCR-beta VDJ regions were amplified with primers for the TCR constant region and the 5'RACE anchor, using the KAPA Real-time Library Amplification kit. A first PCR added sample indexes and Illumina adaptors, after which a second PCR increased the library yield. After Ampure bead purification, the roughly 650 bp TCR product was size-selected on a 2% E-gel SizeSelection system. Library quality was checked on a Bioanalyzer, concentration was measured with Qubit, and libraries were quantified with the Kapa Library Quantification kit before pooling. An Illumina HiSeq 2500 sequenced the libraries paired-end 2 x 150 bp. To increase sequence diversity, roughly 25-31% phiX was spiked into each library pool. The authors processed their data as follows. Quality-filtered reads were processed with the UMI-based MiGEC pipeline, which removed over 80% of raw TCR sequences during error correction. IMGT germline references were used for alignment of VDJ genes, and clonotypes were defined by a unique CDR3 amino acid sequence together with V-J genes. Clonal expansion, Shannon diversity, and CDR3 relatedness (CalcPairwiseDistances, ClusterSamples) were evaluated with VDJtools, and phylogenetic trees were built with CLCbio workbench. Using coefficient-of-variation modelling across technical triplicates, the study counted a clone as expanded if it had at least 8 unique UMIs. The raw public reads went through TCRdb reprocessing: fastp at Q25, MiXCR clone calling, in-frame beta chains kept. Identical CDR3 protein sequences are pooled into one entry, listed with their most common genes and DNA. TCRdb, not the original authors, processed these V and J calls. The sample includes about 70,000 distinct CDR3 sequences, with over 5% observed a single time. Roughly 5.7% of the sample rests with the top ten.

This clonotype was counted ten times or more. The antigen this receptor binds is unknown. No much larger clonotype is one base removed from it; base qualities were not supplied. The TCR originated in a human donor with multiple sclerosis. The donor label of this sample is uncertain. Sequenced material: PBMCs. The chain is encoded by TRBV20-1 joined to TRBJ2-1; 7 central nucleotides agree with TRBD1. CDR3 reads: CSARIGQVAYNEQFF. Here is the DNA: TGCAGTGCTCGCATTGGACAGGTCGCCTACAATGAGCAGTTCTTC.